The clone carrying this T cell receptor beta chain has more than one count but fewer than ten. A read error may account for a junction end that differs from germline. The data originate from a study of T-cell memory formation after mild COVID-19. TCRdb ran MiXCR on the 5' RACE reads and lists one entry per CDR3 protein. The sample lists a few hundred thousand distinct CDR3 sequences; 16% were seen once. This CDR3 region has 16 residues. The chain recombines TRBV12-3 or TRBV12-4 with TRBJ2-6; TRBD1 might be the D (5 bases). This TCR was sampled from a young man who had mild COVID-19 (a few samples of this study predate the infection). Cell type and time point are not known. The sequenced material came from PBMCs or a T cell subset sorted from them (not recorded which). The chain's CDR3 is CASSTDRRSGANVLTF. As DNA, the CDR3 is TGTGCCAGCAGTACCGACAGACGCTCTGGGGCCAACGTCCTTACTTTC.